A single TCR beta chain is shown here with its context. No base quality information exists; no much larger clone differs at one position. V is trimmed back by 0 bases and J by 4 bases, and the junction contains 6 bases that no gene match accounts for. The CDR3 holds 16 amino acids from the cysteine to the phenylalanine. CDR3 DNA is the only sequence kept; it has 48 bases, read in frame from the first base. Sequences LNHDA (CDR1) and SQIVND (CDR2) are obtained from the germline V gene (reference sequence). Libraries were prepared through the immunoSEQ multiplex PCR assay. For most patients, genomic DNA was isolated with the Qiagen DNeasy Blood and Tissue Kit and shipped frozen to Adaptive Biotechnologies for TCR sequencing. Adaptive Biotechnologies carried out high-throughput TCR-beta CDR3 sequencing of genomic DNA for most patients. The paper's processing steps were these. TCR sequencing data were retrieved from Adaptive's ImmunoSEQ software for roughly 17 patients, whereas a few other patients were processed with MiXCR and VDJtools. CD4 versus CD8 sorting errors were corrected by removing sequences found in both subsets at a frequency ratio below 5:1. CDR3 nucleotide sequences shared between donor and recipient were removed because the origin of such sequences could not be assigned. At least 2-fold expansion over unstimulated cells and a minimum CFSE-low frequency of 0.002% (template counts) or 0.001% (read counts) were required for clones to be classified as alloreactive. Clones were considered mappable if detected in sequenced pre-transplant spleen, lymph node, or MLR CFSE-low populations of the donor or recipient. Cumulative frequency of alloreactive clones was calculated as a percentage of all sequences weighted by copy number. Entries here come from immuneACCESS through TCRdb and include only in-frame sequences with V and J called. Some clones fail to appear in such tables; in the studies checked, an unresolved V gene covers under half of the shortfall, and the cause of the remainder is unknown. V and J calls and clone size are those listed in that table; D and trimming were worked out from the DNA. In this sample the table shows 13,000 to 15,000 clones, around two fifths of which occur a single time. Clones ranked in the top ten supply 1.1% of the sample.

This specimen belongs to a study of graft-versus-host responses after intestinal transplantation (dated by TCRdb to about 2021). Background for the entire study: The transplants that recipients got were multivisceral, liver-intestinal, or isolated intestinal. To identify alloreactive clones, pre-transplant mixed lymphocyte reaction products were sequenced and then compared with unstimulated pre-transplant donor and recipient T cells. A peak of at least 4% donor T cells among recipient peripheral blood mononuclear cells was the definition used for donor T cell macrochimerism. Graft-versus-host and host-versus-graft alloreactive T cell clones were tracked in the graft, circulation and bone marrow after intestinal transplantation using bulk TCR-beta CDR3 sequencing. Samples from a few later patients were sequenced in-house on an Illumina MiSeq with MiXCR processing rather than by the commercial service. The cohort enrolled about two dozen intestinal transplant recipients, one of whom was a retransplant, and a few patients without pretransplant specimens were excluded. Every recipient was given anti-thymocyte globulin induction, followed by about three years of maintenance tacrolimus and steroids.

Sample time point, as interpreted from the label and publication: cells obtained before transplantation from donor or recipient. Mixed lymphocyte reactions plated approximately 200,000 CFSE-labeled pre-transplant responders with approximately 200,000 irradiated violet-dye-labeled stimulators and were cultured for about 6 days. After the mixed lymphocyte reaction, proliferating CD3+CD4+CFSE-low and CD3+CD8+CFSE-low responder cells were FACS-sorted on a BD Influx sorter. Study-wide conclusions, independent of this receptor: Conclusions were limited by the relatively low number and heterogeneity of intestinal transplant patients. GvH clones turned up in recipient bone marrow, with some appearing earlier in ileal mucosa or blood, a pattern consistent with an intestinal mucosal origin. Peak levels of circulating GvH clones were associated with declines in HvG clones early after transplant. In patients with donor T cell macrochimerism, the allografts had high GvH to HvG T cell clonal ratios.

The chain uses TRBV19 and TRBJ1-2, with 9 bases in between that match TRBD1. This sequence originates from a human patient who received an intestinal transplant. Source: alloreactive CD4+ T cells from a mixed lymphocyte reaction culture, taken before intestinal transplant. The intended sense of this specimen's cell subset or site label: CFSE-low proliferating T cells sorted from roughly six-day pre-transplant mixed lymphocyte reaction (GvH or HvG direction). The sequenced DNA is TGTGCCAGTAGTATAGACGGGACAGGGAGGATCTATGGCTACACCTTC. Translated, this gives CASSIDGTGRIYGYTF. The CDR3, completed at both ends by the reference TRBV19 and TRBJ1-2 genes, gives the full variable domain DGGITQSPKYLFRKEGQNVTLSCEQNLNHDAMYWYRQDPGQGLRLIYYSQIVNDFQKGDIAEGYSVSREKKESFPLTVTSAQKNPTAFYLCASSIDGTGRIYGYTFGSGTRLTVV.